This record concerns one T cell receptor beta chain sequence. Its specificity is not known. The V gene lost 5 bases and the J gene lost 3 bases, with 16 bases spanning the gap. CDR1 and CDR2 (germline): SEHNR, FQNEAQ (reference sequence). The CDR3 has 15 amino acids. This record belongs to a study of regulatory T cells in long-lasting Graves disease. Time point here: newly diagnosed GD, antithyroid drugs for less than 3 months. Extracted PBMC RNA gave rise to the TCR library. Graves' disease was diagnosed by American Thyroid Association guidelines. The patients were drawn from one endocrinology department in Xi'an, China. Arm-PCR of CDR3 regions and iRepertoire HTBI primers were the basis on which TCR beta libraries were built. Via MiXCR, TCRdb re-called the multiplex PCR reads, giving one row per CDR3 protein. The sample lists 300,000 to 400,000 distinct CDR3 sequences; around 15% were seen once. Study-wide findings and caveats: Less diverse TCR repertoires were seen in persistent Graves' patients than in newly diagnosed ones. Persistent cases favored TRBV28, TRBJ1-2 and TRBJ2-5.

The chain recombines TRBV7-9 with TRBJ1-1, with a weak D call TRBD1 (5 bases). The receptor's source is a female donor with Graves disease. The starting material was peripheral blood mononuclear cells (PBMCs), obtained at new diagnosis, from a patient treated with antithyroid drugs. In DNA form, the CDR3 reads TGTGCCAGCAGCCCTCCTACAGGTCCTTACACTGAAGCTTTCTTT. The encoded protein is CASSPPTGPYTEAFF.